The 7 T cell receptor beta chains presented below share a single source sample, sequenced in a study of cytomegalovirus exposure and HLA in healthy donors. 13 Jbeta primers and 60 Vbeta primers were used for the PCR. The assay was immunoSEQ multiplex PCR, and TCRdb's table has in-frame clones only and misses some. The data contain around 150,000 clones, around 80% of them seen just once; the ten biggest clones take up around 6.9%. Material for sequencing was PBMCs. These receptors originate from a male donor in good health and CMV-seropositive.

V gene TRBV29-1 combines with J gene TRBJ2-5, with TRBD2 matching over 13 bases. The V gene end was trimmed by 1 base and the J gene end by 5 bases; junction bases not matched to a gene: 4. Germline V CDR1 and CDR2: SQVTM, ANQGSEA. The CDR3 extends over 15 amino acids. For the CDR3, the DNA is TGCAGCGTTGAAGGGACTAGCGGGAGTAGGGAGACCCAGTACTTC. It codes for CSVEGTSGSRETQYF.

V and J are TRBV9 and TRBJ1-1; D remains ambiguous. Looked up from germline, CDR1 is SGDLS and CDR2 is YYNGEE. CDR3 length: 14 amino acids. V was pared by 7 bases and J by 2 bases, with 15 bases between. CDR3 region: CASAGEEGNTEAFF. In DNA form, the CDR3 reads TGTGCCAGCGCTGGGGAGGAGGGCAACACTGAAGCTTTCTTT.

The genes are TRBV7-6 and TRBJ2-1; maybe TRBD2 (6 bases). V lost 0 bases, J lost 6 bases, and 18 bases lay in between. CDR1 and CDR2 from the germline V gene are SGHVS and FNYEAQ. The CDR3 sequence is 17 residues long. CDR3 coding DNA: TGTGCCAGCAGCTTAGCGGGAGGCCGTCAACGCAGCAATGAGCAGTTCTTC. Translated, it gives CASSLAGGRQRSNEQFF.

This clone was seen a handful of times. The genes are TRBV28 and TRBJ2-4, with TRBD2 matching over 7 bases. The CDR3 is 17 amino acids. V lost 4 bases to trimming and J lost 1 base; unmatched junction nucleotides: 10. The germline V gene has CDR1 MDHEN and CDR2 SYDVKM. Here the CDR3 reads CASSSTKGAGAKNIQYF. The CDR3 DNA is TGTGCCAGCAGTTCTACAAAGGGAGCGGGGGCCAAAAACATTCAGTACTTC.

This chain links TRBV6-6 with TRBJ2-5; D is undetermined. The assigned J gene may be wrong: the sequence end matches TRBJ2-7 better. CDR3 length: 11 amino acids. Germline CDR1 is MNHNY and CDR2 is SVGAGI (reference sequence). CDR3 in DNA: TGTGCCAGCAGTTCTATATACGAGCAGTACTTC. As protein: CASSSIYEQYF.

The chain joins TRBV7-9 to TRBJ2-5, with 9 nucleotides matching TRBD2. The CDR3 sequence is 16 residues long. The V gene end was trimmed by 4 bases and the J gene end by 4 bases; junction bases not matched to a gene: 10. Germline loops: CDR1 SEHNR, CDR2 FQNEAQ (reference sequence). CDR3 sequence (DNA): TGTGCCAGCAGCTCCCGGCGGGGACTAGCCGGAGAGACCCAGTACTTC. It is translated as CASSSRRGLAGETQYF.

Only one count was recorded for this clone. The chain combines TRBV5-1 with TRBJ2-1, with 10 bases matching TRBD1. There are 16 residues in the CDR3. Germline assignment: CDR1 SGHRS and CDR2 YFSETQ. V trimming: 4 bases; J trimming: 4 bases; junction bases outside the gene matches: 8. CDR3 in amino acids: CASSGGTGVRYNEQFF. CDR3 in DNA: TGCGCCAGCAGCGGGGGGACAGGGGTTAGATACAATGAGCAGTTCTTC.